What follows is one T cell receptor beta chain and its context. Its antigen is currently unknown. From germline, CDR1 is SGHTA and CDR2 FQGNSA. This CDR3 contains 13 residues. V shed 5 bases, J shed 6 bases, and the junction held 3 bases outside the gene matches. The data derive from a study of Ad26.COV2.S vaccination and SARS-CoV-2 variants. The overall study: Ad26.COV2.S, an intramuscular injection, was given once or twice 56 days apart.

Study-wide points: In vaccinated individuals, spike-specific CD8+ and CD4+ T cell responses reportedly displayed substantial breadth. Estimates derived from TCR breadth and depth analyses may have underestimated total T cell responses.

Repertoires were generated with immunoSEQ multiplex PCR, while TCRdb's copy carries only in-frame clones and drops some. The sample shows around 450,000 clones, approximately 90% of them seen only once. Stated treatment: about 20 received Ad26.COV2.S at low or high dose, single or two shots; about five received placebo; per-sample allocation not given. On day 63 after the first injection, vaccine and placebo recipients gave samples. Adults aged 18-55 years in Boston included the donor. The gene calls are TRBV7-2 and TRBJ2-1, with 8 positions matching TRBD1. This sample comprised peripheral blood, obtained in a trial of Ad26.COV2.S vaccine versus placebo. This TCR derives from a person between 18 and 65 years old who received the Ad26.COV2.S COVID-19 vaccine or a placebo. In nucleotides, the CDR3 is TGTGCCAGCAGCGCTGGGACAGGCAATGAGCAGTTCTTC. It encodes CASSAGTGNEQFF.